This passage covers 16 T cell receptor beta chains from one sample sequenced in a study of T cells in Graves' hyperthyroidism and ophthalmopathy. RNA transcripts were the template for amplifying TCR beta CDR3 regions. TCR CDR3 underwent first-round RT-PCR with the HTBI primer set. One entry per CDR3 protein results from TCRdb running MiXCR on the multiplex PCR reads. The table has about 840,000 distinct CDR3 sequences, 35% to 45% seen once; the top ten hold 7.5% to 9.5%. The sample consisted of blood. The source of these receptors is a man aged 18 to 29 with Graves' hyperthyroidism.

Notes on this clonotype: A much larger clone differs from this one at a single base, so this may be a read error. Lacking the conserved final phenylalanine or tryptophan, this CDR3 likely reflects a read error. CDR3 sequence reads: CSVVRGGRQETQYL. The CDR3 bases are TGCAGCGTTGTGCGTGGCGGGAGACAAGAGACCCAGTACCTC. The chain has TRBV29-1 and TRBJ2-5; TRBD2 matches 7 bases. This CDR3 comprises 14 residues. V trimming: 4 bases; J trimming: 2 bases; junction bases outside the gene matches: 7. Germline CDR1 SQVTM, CDR2 ANQGSEA.

This clonotype has a handful of counts. This chain connects TRBV11-3 to TRBJ1-4; 7 bases agree with TRBD1. CDR1 is SGHNT, CDR2 YENEEA, per germline. J was trimmed by 5 bases and V by 5 bases; bases with no gene match: 5. The CDR3 loop spans 14 amino acids. This CDR3 is CASSRDSQNEKLFF. DNA for the CDR3: TGTGCCAGCAGCAGGGACAGCCAAAATGAAAAACTGTTTTTT.

This clonotype was observed a handful of times. This chain links TRBV20-1 with TRBJ2-6, with TRBD1 as a possible D gene (6 bases). Germline V CDR1 and CDR2: DFQATT, SNEGSKA (reference sequence). This CDR3 spans 19 amino acids. V was cut by 3 bases and J by 0 bases, with 21 bases left in between. The CDR3 DNA sequence: TGCAGTGCTAGCGATGGACCATTCAGGGGAGCCTCTGGGGCCAACGTCCTGACTTTC. This sequence encodes CSASDGPFRGASGANVLTF.

In its sample, this clonotype was seen many times. The V gene is TRBV9, the J gene TRBJ1-2; 9 nucleotides align to TRBD1. The CDR3 loop spans 11 amino acids. The germline V gene encodes CDR1 SGDLS and CDR2 YYNGEE. The trim removed 5 bases at V and 11 bases at J, leaving 4 bases unmatched. The CDR3 nucleotides are TGTGCCAGCAGTGGGACAGGGTGGTACACCTTC. Its protein is CASSGTGWYTF.

V is TRBV29-1 and J is TRBJ1-1, with 7 bases that match TRBD1. Germline loops: CDR1 SQVTM, CDR2 ANQGSEA. With 6 bases clipped from V and 5 bases from J, the junction kept 9 bases outside the gene matches. The CDR3 consists of 13 residues. CDR3 protein: CSVAGGDGTEAFF. CDR3 DNA sequence: TGCAGCGTGGCAGGGGGAGATGGGACTGAAGCTTTCTTT.

The V call is TRBV20-1, the J call TRBJ2-5, with 10 bases identical to TRBD2. This CDR3 contains 13 residues. The V gene end was trimmed by 6 bases and the J gene end by 2 bases; junction bases not matched to a gene: 3. Germline values: CDR1 DFQATT, CDR2 SNEGSKA (reference sequence). In DNA, the CDR3 is TGCAGTGCCTGGACTAGCGGACAAGAGACCCAGTACTTC. It specifies CSAWTSGQETQYF.

This clonotype was seen a single time. The rearrangement links TRBV7-8 to TRBJ2-7; perhaps D is TRBD1 or TRBD2 (5 bases each). This CDR3 is 14 amino acids long. V lost 5 bases and J 5 bases, leaving 16 bases between the germline ends. The germline V gene has CDR1 SGHVS and CDR2 FQNEAQ. The CDR3 region is CASSQVRGTNEQYF. The CDR3 DNA sequence: TGTGCCAGCAGCCAAGTGAGGGGAACGAACGAGCAGTACTTC.

The genes are TRBV6-5 and TRBJ1-1; tentatively, D is TRBD1 (6 bases). This CDR3 is 16 amino acids long. Trimming removed 6 bases from V and 0 bases from J, with 17 bases in between. Germline assignment: CDR1 MNHEY and CDR2 SVGAGI. CDR3 in DNA: TGTGCCAGCAGACAACACCCGACAGGATTGAACACTGAAGCTTTCTTT. It is translated as CASRQHPTGLNTEAFF.

This clonotype came up many times. The chain recombines TRBV29-1 with TRBJ2-7; either TRBD1 or TRBD2 may supply D (6 bases each). Trimming took 4 bases from V and 2 from J, leaving 9 bases between them. The length of the CDR3 is 12 residues. Per germline, CDR1 SQVTM and CDR2 ANQGSEA. The CDR3 spells CSVVGGTYEQYF. CDR3 coding DNA: TGCAGCGTTGTGGGGGGCACCTACGAGCAGTACTTC.

V and J are TRBV10-3 and TRBJ1-5, with a tentative D call TRBD1 (5 bases). The ends were cut back, 6 bases at V and 0 bases at J, with 9 bases in the middle. The CDR3 is made up of 14 amino acids. The germline V gene has CDR1 ENHRY and CDR2 SYGVKD. The CDR3 DNA reads TGTGCCATCAGACCCGGGGGTAGCAATCAGCCCCAGCATTTT. It specifies CAIRPGGSNQPQHF.

Many counts were recorded for this clonotype. V is TRBV20-1 and J is TRBJ1-1; D is ambiguous. The CDR3 sequence is 12 residues long. Germline assignment: CDR1 DFQATT and CDR2 SNEGSKA (reference sequence). V was trimmed by 6 bases and J by 5 bases, leaving 13 bases between them. The CDR3 sequence is CSASYGETEAFF. CDR3 DNA sequence: TGCAGTGCGTCGTATGGGGAAACTGAAGCTTTCTTT.

This clonotype was recorded at least ten times. This chain uses TRBV7-9 with TRBJ1-6; D is possibly TRBD1 (6 bases). CDR3 size: 13 residues. V was clipped by 3 bases and J by 13 bases, with 13 bases between them. CDR1 and CDR2 (germline): SEHNR, FQNEAQ (reference sequence). CDR3 nucleotide sequence: TGTGCCAGCAGCTTGGGGGCAGGAGACCCCCTCCACTTT. Its protein product is CASSLGAGDPLHF.

As for this clonotype: A much larger clone differs from this one at a single base, so this may be a read error. The rearrangement links TRBV7-3 to TRBJ2-5; TRBD2 aligns across 9 bases. The length of the CDR3 is 15 residues. CDR1 is SGHTA and CDR2 is FQGTGA in the germline V gene. CDR3 sequence (DNA): TGTGCCACGGGCGGACTAGCGCCCTGCCAAGAGGCCCAGTACTTC. This gives the protein CATGGLAPCQEAQYF.

The V call is TRBV9, the J call TRBJ2-5; tentatively, D is TRBD1 or TRBD2 (7 bases each). CDR3 size: 14 residues. Germline V lookup: CDR1 SGDLS, CDR2 YYNGEE. The V gene lost 4 bases and the J gene lost 5 bases, with 15 bases spanning the gap. The CDR3 here is CASSIHQGGETQYF. CDR3 bases: TGTGCCAGCAGCATCCACCAGGGGGGGGAGACCCAGTACTTC.

The genes are TRBV27 and TRBJ2-5, with D perhaps matching TRBD2 (6 bases). CDR3 length equals 16 residues. Germline CDR1 reads MNHEY; CDR2 reads SMNVEV (reference sequence). The V and J ends lost 2 bases and 2 bases respectively, with 15 bases between them. The chain's CDR3 is CASSLAVGAGQETQYF. The CDR3 DNA is TGTGCCAGCAGTTTAGCCGTAGGTGCGGGGCAAGAGACCCAGTACTTC.

This clonotype was detected a few times. The chain couples TRBV12-3 or TRBV12-4 to TRBJ1-1; D call uncertain. The CDR3 covers 12 residues. V was clipped by 3 bases and J by 7 bases, with 9 bases between them. CDR3 sequence reads: CASSFRTLEAFF. CDR3 DNA: TGTGCCAGCAGTTTTAGAACACTTGAAGCTTTCTTT.